This T cell receptor (beta chain) was profiled in a study of blood T cells in healthy people across ages. Study-wide findings and caveats: The lack of PBMC sorting stopped any conclusive naive versus antigen-experienced comparison.

Each donor had approximately 10 milliliters of peripheral blood drawn. Many counts were recorded for this clonotype. Its antigen is undetermined. Primers used in a second PCR of about 6 to 11 cycles were a sample-barcoded 5' primer and a J-beta primer mix. From each sample, at least 3 million paired-end reads containing CDR3 were obtained. TCRdb re-called the 5' RACE reads with MiXCR, one entry per CDR3 protein. The table shows some 670,000 distinct CDR3 sequences, with under 65% occurring only once. Trimming removed 2 bases from V and 6 bases from J, with 16 bases in between. The CDR3 is 15 amino acids. CDR1 is LGHDT, CDR2 YNNKEL, per germline (reference sequence).

Sequenced material: blood. V and J are TRBV3-1 and TRBJ1-2; D gene ambiguous. This TCR was sampled from a woman of 80 years or more in good health. DNA of the CDR3: TGTGCCAGCAGCCAACAGGCAGTACCCACCGATGGCTACACCTTC. Translating it yields CASSQQAVPTDGYTF.